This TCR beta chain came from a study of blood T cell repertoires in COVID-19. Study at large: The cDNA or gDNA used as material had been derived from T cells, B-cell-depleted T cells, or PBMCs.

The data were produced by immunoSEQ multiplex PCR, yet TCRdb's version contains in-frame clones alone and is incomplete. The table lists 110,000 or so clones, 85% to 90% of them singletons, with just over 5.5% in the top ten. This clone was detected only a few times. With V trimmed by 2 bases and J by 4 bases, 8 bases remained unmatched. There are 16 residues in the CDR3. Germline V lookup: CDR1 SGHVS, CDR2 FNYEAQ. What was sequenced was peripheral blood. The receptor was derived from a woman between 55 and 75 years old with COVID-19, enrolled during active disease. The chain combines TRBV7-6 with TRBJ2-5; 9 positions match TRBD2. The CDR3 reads CASSLRASGAGETQYF. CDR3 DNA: TGTGCCAGCAGCTTAAGGGCTAGCGGGGCGGGAGAGACCCAGTACTTC.